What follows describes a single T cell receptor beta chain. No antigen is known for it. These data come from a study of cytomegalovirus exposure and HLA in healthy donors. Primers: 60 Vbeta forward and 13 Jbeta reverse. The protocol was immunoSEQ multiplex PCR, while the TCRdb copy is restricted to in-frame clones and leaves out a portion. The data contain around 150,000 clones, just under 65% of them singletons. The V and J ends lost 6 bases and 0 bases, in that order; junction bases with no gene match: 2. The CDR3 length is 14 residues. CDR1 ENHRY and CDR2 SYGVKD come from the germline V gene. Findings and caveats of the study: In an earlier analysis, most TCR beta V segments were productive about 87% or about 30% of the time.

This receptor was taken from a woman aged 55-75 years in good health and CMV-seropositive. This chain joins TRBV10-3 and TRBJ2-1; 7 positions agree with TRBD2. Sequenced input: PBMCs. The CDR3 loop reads CAIRGGSSYNEQFF. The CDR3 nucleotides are TGTGCCATCAGGGGCGGGAGCTCCTACAATGAGCAGTTCTTC.